Shown below are 25 T cell receptor beta chains from a single sample sequenced in a study of blood T cell repertoires in COVID-19. The method was immunoSEQ multiplex PCR; TCRdb's version includes in-frame clones alone and lacks a portion of them. The table lists 45,000 to 65,000 clones, 86% of them singletons. The sequencing sample was made of peripheral blood. The receptor source for this set is an older man with active COVID-19.

This clone was found once. This rearrangement joins TRBV28 to TRBJ2-6; tentatively, D is TRBD1 (6 bases). There are 17 residues in the CDR3. Trimming left V 1 base short and J 0 bases short, with 10 bases between. Germline V CDR1 and CDR2: MDHEN, SYDVKM. This CDR3 reads CASSLLGGFSGANVLTF. The CDR3 DNA follows: TGTGCCAGCAGTTTATTAGGGGGTTTCTCTGGGGCCAACGTCCTGACTTTC.

The V gene is TRBV18, the J gene TRBJ2-5, with 8 bases fitting TRBD1. The CDR3 is 16 amino acids. J lost 4 bases, V lost 3 bases, and 10 bases had no gene match. The germline gives CDR1 KGHSH, CDR2 LQKENI. CDR3 amino acids: CASSPSATGAGETQYF. CDR3 in DNA: TGTGCCAGCTCACCCTCAGCGACAGGGGCGGGAGAGACCCAGTACTTC.

The chain uses TRBV19 and TRBJ2-7, with 9 bases that match TRBD1. Germline CDR1 reads LNHDA; CDR2 reads SQIVND (reference sequence). This CDR3 contains 12 residues. The J segment lost 6 bases and the V segment lost 6 bases, leaving 3 bases of the junction unmatched. The CDR3 nucleotides are TGTGCCAGTAGGACAGGGGGTGGCGAGCAGTACTTC. This encodes CASRTGGGEQYF.

The rearrangement joins TRBV19 to TRBJ2-6; no clear D gene. The germline V and J ends were trimmed by 6 bases and 1 base, with 4 bases remaining between them. From germline, CDR1 is LNHDA and CDR2 SQIVND (reference sequence). The CDR3 runs to 13 residues. The CDR3 is CASSPSGANVLTF. CDR3 DNA: TGTGCCAGTAGCCCGTCTGGGGCCAACGTCCTGACTTTC.

The V gene is TRBV4-3, the J gene TRBJ1-4; D unresolved. The CDR3 sequence is 14 residues long. The V end was cut by 2 bases, the J end by 10 bases, with 14 bases between. Germline-derived CDR1 and CDR2 are LGHNA and YSLEER. CDR3 sequence (DNA): TGCGCCAGCAGCCAAAACGGACGCGGAGGAAAACTGTTTTTT. Residues: CASSQNGRGGKLFF.

The chain employs TRBV28 and TRBJ2-7; D is perhaps TRBD1 (7 bases). Germline assignment: CDR1 MDHEN and CDR2 SYDVKM. V lost 6 bases and J 0 bases, leaving 12 bases between the germline ends. The CDR3 length is 14 residues. This CDR3 is CASSRGTDSYEQYF. In DNA form, the CDR3 reads TGTGCCAGCAGCCGCGGGACAGACTCCTACGAGCAGTACTTC.

This clone was detected once. V and J are TRBV3-1 (or the pseudogene TRBV3-2) and TRBJ2-1, with no clear D. Germline V gives CDR1 LGHDT, CDR2 YNNKEL (reference sequence). This CDR3 contains 13 residues. With 0 bases removed from V and 5 bases from J, the gap between germline ends came to 5 bases. The CDR3 sequence: CASSQDSNNEQFF. The CDR3 DNA follows: TGTGCCAGCAGCCAAGATTCCAACAATGAGCAGTTCTTC.

The J gene is TRBJ2-3, the V gene TRBV6-5; D may be TRBD2 (6 bases). This CDR3 has 15 amino acids. V lost 0 bases to trimming and J lost 2 bases, with 9 bases between them. Germline V lookup: CDR1 MNHEY, CDR2 SVGAGI. CDR3 in amino acids: CASSYSGGDTDTQYF. The CDR3, as DNA: TGTGCCAGCAGTTACTCGGGGGGAGACACAGATACGCAGTATTTT.

The V call is TRBV9, the J call TRBJ2-3, with 8 bases aligning to TRBD1. Germline V gene sequence: CDR1 SGDLS, CDR2 YYNGEE. V lost 3 bases, J lost 2 bases, and 8 bases stayed unmatched. This CDR3 contains 16 residues. CDR3 sequence reads: CASSGTGQAITDTQYF. CDR3 nucleotide sequence: TGTGCCAGCAGCGGGACGGGACAGGCGATCACAGATACGCAGTATTTT.

The chain carries TRBV28 and TRBJ2-7, with 7 bases identical to TRBD1. The CDR3 length is 15 residues. Germline values: CDR1 MDHEN, CDR2 SYDVKM. The J segment lost 3 bases and the V segment lost 6 bases, leaving 11 bases of the junction unmatched. CDR3 nucleotide sequence: TGTGCCAGCAGGAAGTCCGGGACAGCGATCTACGAGCAGTACTTC. Encoded protein: CASRKSGTAIYEQYF.

The genes are TRBV28 and TRBJ1-6, with 7 bases identical to TRBD1. CDR1 is MDHEN and CDR2 is SYDVKM in the germline V gene. V lost 6 bases, J lost 5 bases, and 7 bases stayed unmatched. CDR3 length equals 15 residues. The CDR3, as DNA: TGTGCCAGCAGACCTCCGACAGGGAATAATTCACCCCTCCACTTT. Translating it yields CASRPPTGNNSPLHF.

The chain uses TRBV7-8 and TRBJ2-3, with 8 bases lining up with TRBD2. Trimming took 1 base from V and 1 from J; bases not matched to a gene: 4. The CDR3 is made up of 16 amino acids. CDR1 is SGHVS, CDR2 FQNEAQ, per germline. The CDR3: CASSLGSRGGTDTQYF. The CDR3 DNA sequence: TGTGCCAGCAGCTTAGGATCGCGGGGGGGCACAGATACGCAGTATTTT.

The V call is TRBV12-3 or TRBV12-4, the J call TRBJ1-1; D is perhaps TRBD1 (6 bases). V was cut by 6 bases and J by 11 bases, with 16 bases left in between. This CDR3 comprises 12 residues. The CDR3 reads CASRQGRDVAFF. CDR3 coding DNA: TGTGCCAGCAGACAGGGAAGGGACGTGGCTTTCTTT.

The V call is TRBV19, the J call TRBJ2-1; 7 bases match TRBD1. Germline V lookup: CDR1 LNHDA, CDR2 SQIVND (reference sequence). With 2 bases clipped from V and 6 bases from J, the junction kept 7 bases outside the gene matches. The CDR3 length is 15 residues. The CDR3 coding sequence is TGTGCCAGTAGTATAAGGCAGGGGGAATTCAATGAGCAGTTCTTC. Its translation: CASSIRQGEFNEQFF. Full variable domain (remainder filled in from reference TRBV19 and TRBJ2-1): DGGITQSPKYLFRKEGQNVTLSCEQNLNHDAMYWYRQDPGQGLRLIYYSQIVNDFQKGDIAEGYSVSREKKESFPLTVTSAQKNPTAFYLCASSIRQGEFNEQFFGPGTRLTVL.

The chain is built from TRBV6-5 and TRBJ2-7, with TRBD2 identical over 8 bases. The CDR3 is made up of 13 amino acids. V dropped 9 bases and J dropped 3; count of bases not matched to a gene: 7. Per germline, CDR1 MNHEY and CDR2 SVGAGI. The CDR3 nucleotides are TGTGCCAGTAGCGGGACTACTTTCTACGAGCAGTACTTC. It is translated as CASSGTTFYEQYF.

The V gene is TRBV9, the J gene TRBJ2-1; the match to TRBD2 covers 11 bases. Unmatched junction bases numbered 6, after V lost 4 bases and J lost 3 bases. This CDR3 comprises 16 residues. Germline V gives CDR1 SGDLS, CDR2 YYNGEE. The CDR3 bases are TGTGCCAGCAGCATCTCGACTAGCGGGATCTACAATGAGCAGTTCTTC. It specifies CASSISTSGIYNEQFF.

The chain combines TRBV28 with TRBJ1-1; D gene unclear. CDR1 and CDR2 (germline): MDHEN, SYDVKM. With 8 bases removed from V and 1 base from J, the gap between germline ends came to 5 bases. The CDR3 length is 11 residues. CDR3 in amino acids: CASVQNTEAFF. The CDR3 DNA sequence: TGTGCCAGCGTACAGAACACTGAAGCTTTCTTT.

The chain couples TRBV7-2 to TRBJ2-2; possible D gene TRBD1, 6 bases. Per germline, CDR1 SGHTA and CDR2 FQGNSA. V lost 3 bases, J lost 6 bases, and 8 bases lay in between. The CDR3 contains 13 residues. The CDR3 protein is CASSFRGAGELFF. CDR3 sequence (DNA): TGTGCCAGCAGCTTCAGGGGCGCCGGGGAGCTGTTTTTT.

V usage is TRBV5-6 and J usage is TRBJ1-1; weak D call: TRBD1 (6 bases). The CDR3 has 14 amino acids. Trimming pared 5 bases from V and 1 base from J, leaving 12 bases between. Germline lookup yields CDR1 SGHDT and CDR2 YYEEEE. The CDR3 protein is CASSLQGGNTEAFF. The CDR3 DNA is TGTGCCAGCAGTTTACAGGGCGGGAACACTGAAGCTTTCTTT.

The chain has TRBV4-2 and TRBJ1-3; a weak D match, TRBD1 (5 bases). V lost 0 bases and J lost 1, with 10 bases in between. The germline gives CDR1 LGHNA, CDR2 YNFKEQ. The CDR3 length is 16 residues. CDR3 DNA: TGTGCCAGCAGCCAAGATCGGGCAGGGTCTGGAAACACCATATATTTT. The encoded protein is CASSQDRAGSGNTIYF.

The genes are TRBV3-1 (or the pseudogene TRBV3-2) and TRBJ2-3; 8 bases line up with TRBD1. The ends lost 5 bases at V and 0 bases at J; junction bases unmatched: 7. Per germline, CDR1 LGHDT and CDR2 YNNKEL (reference sequence). There are 16 residues in the CDR3. CDR3 residues: CASSDRTGKSTDTQYF. In DNA, the CDR3 is TGTGCCAGCAGCGACCGGACAGGGAAAAGCACAGATACGCAGTATTTT.

This clone was recorded a few times. This chain links TRBV27 with TRBJ2-7, with TRBD1 as a possible D gene (5 bases). This CDR3 is 15 amino acids long. Trimming took 2 bases from V and 1 from J, leaving 12 bases between them. Germline V gene data show CDR1 as MNHEY and CDR2 as SMNVEV (reference sequence). CDR3 DNA sequence: TGTGCCAGCAGTTTAATGGCGACAGTTTCCTACGAGCAGTACTTC. As protein: CASSLMATVSYEQYF.

This clone was observed a few times. The chain carries TRBV5-4 and TRBJ2-2; 7 nucleotides match TRBD2. V gave up 2 bases and J gave up 1 base; unmatched junction bases: 8. The CDR3 spans 17 residues. In germline, CDR1 is SGHNT, CDR2 YYREEE (reference sequence). CDR3 region: CASSFSSSSGNTGELFF. The CDR3 DNA reads TGTGCCAGCAGCTTTAGTTCTTCTAGCGGGAACACCGGGGAGCTGTTTTTT.

The chain carries TRBV7-9 and TRBJ1-5; the D is unclear. The CDR3 consists of 17 residues. Trimming took off 1 base at V and 0 bases at J, with 13 bases between the two ends. Per germline, CDR1 SEHNR and CDR2 FQNEAQ (reference sequence). The CDR3: CASSLGTGTYSNQPQHF. DNA for the CDR3: TGTGCCAGCAGCTTAGGCACGGGAACCTATAGCAATCAGCCCCAGCATTTT.

The rearrangement links TRBV28 to TRBJ2-2, with 7 positions matching TRBD2. The germline V gene encodes CDR1 MDHEN and CDR2 SYDVKM. There are 18 residues in the CDR3. After removal of 5 bases from V and 7 bases from J, the junction contained 19 bases not matched to a gene. DNA of the CDR3: TGTGCCAGCAGTACAAGGAGCGGGATAATAGGCATCGGCGGGGAGCTGTTTTTT. This encodes CASSTRSGIIGIGGELFF.